These 22 T cell receptor beta chains were sequenced from one sample in a study of T-cell memory formation after mild COVID-19. TCRdb reprocessed the 5' RACE reads with MiXCR, giving one entry per CDR3 protein. This table has some 300,000 distinct CDR3 sequences, 20% to 25% appearing once. Sequencing was performed on PBMCs or a T cell subset sorted from them (not recorded which). These receptors all come from a man aged 18 to 29 who had mild COVID-19 (a few samples of this study predate the infection). Cell type and time point are not known.

This clonotype was recorded a few times. The chain is built from TRBV29-1 and TRBJ2-7, with 8 bases aligning to TRBD1. V dropped 6 bases and J dropped 2; count of bases not matched to a gene: 12. This CDR3 region has 15 residues. Germline lookup yields CDR1 SQVTM and CDR2 ANQGSEA. CDR3 residues: CSVALLDRAPYEQYF. The CDR3, as DNA: TGCAGCGTAGCTCTCTTGGACAGGGCCCCCTACGAGCAGTACTTC.

The chain carries TRBV7-2 and TRBJ2-1; D is ambiguous. The CDR3 totals 12 residues. CDR1 and CDR2 from the germline V gene are SGHTA and FQGNSA. V lost 7 bases, J lost 11 bases, and 15 bases lay in between. CDR3 DNA: TGTGCCAGCACCGTACTTAGGGATAAGCAGTTCTTC. Encoded protein: CASTVLRDKQFF.

This clonotype was counted between two and nine times. The J gene is TRBJ1-4, the V gene TRBV12-3 or TRBV12-4, with D possibly TRBD1 on 5 matching bases. CDR3 length equals 14 residues. Trimming removed 6 bases from V and 7 bases from J, with 15 bases in between. The DNA for the CDR3 is TGTGCCAGCAGGTTCCTGGGGCAGCCTGAAAAACTGTTTTTT. Translating gives CASRFLGQPEKLFF.

V gene TRBV4-1 combines with J gene TRBJ1-2, with TRBD1 matching over 12 bases. Trimming cost V 4 bases and J 7 bases; bases outside gene matches: 4. The CDR3 loop spans 14 amino acids. Germline lookup yields CDR1 MGHRA and CDR2 YSYEKL. The CDR3, as DNA: TGCGCCAGCAGCCGGGGACAGGGGGCGGGTGGCTACACCTTC. It yields the protein CASSRGQGAGGYTF.

This clonotype was counted only a few times. The rearrangement uses TRBV29-1 and TRBJ2-1, with 8 bases matching TRBD2. The CDR3 is made up of 14 amino acids. Germline values: CDR1 SQVTM, CDR2 ANQGSEA. V dropped 0 bases and J dropped 6; count of bases not matched to a gene: 4. Here the CDR3 reads CSVEERGVFNEQFF. CDR3 in DNA: TGCAGCGTTGAAGAGCGGGGGGTATTCAATGAGCAGTTCTTC.

This clonotype was counted a few times. The chain recombines TRBV29-1 with TRBJ1-1, with TRBD1 identical over 7 bases. V was clipped by 4 bases and J by 8 bases; unmatched bases: 1. The CDR3 contains 10 residues. From germline, CDR1 is SQVTM and CDR2 ANQGSEA. CDR3 nucleotide sequence: TGCAGCGTTGTGGACAGGGAAGCTTTCTTT. Encoded protein: CSVVDREAFF. The entire variable domain, with the rest obtained from reference TRBV29-1 and TRBJ1-1, is as follows: SAVISQKPSRDICQRGTSLTIQCQVDSQVTMMFWYRQQPGQSLTLIATANQGSEATYESGFVIDKFPISRPNLTFSTLTVSNMSPEDSSIYLCSVVDREAFFGQGTRLTVV.

This clonotype was observed a few times. V gene TRBV20-1 combines with J gene TRBJ2-7, with a weak D call TRBD1 (6 bases). The CDR3 consists of 13 residues. V lost 2 bases, J lost 2 bases, and 10 bases lay in between. Per the germline V gene, CDR1 is DFQATT and CDR2 is SNEGSKA (reference sequence). The CDR3 region is CSARRQATYEQYV. CDR3 DNA sequence: TGCAGTGCTAGAAGACAGGCGACCTACGAGCAGTACGTC.

The V gene is TRBV7-9, the J gene TRBJ2-7; 9 positions agree with TRBD1. V lost 4 bases, J lost 3 bases, and 7 bases stayed unmatched. The CDR3 spans 15 residues. Per germline, CDR1 SEHNR and CDR2 FQNEAQ (reference sequence). CDR3 sequence: CASSSNRQGDYEQYF. CDR3 bases: TGTGCCAGCAGCTCCAATCGACAGGGGGACTACGAGCAGTACTTC. Variable domain in full (rest from reference TRBV7-9 and TRBJ2-7): DTGVSQNPRHKITKRGQNVTFRCDPISEHNRLYWYRQTLGQGPEFLTYFQNEAQLEKSRLLSDRFSAERPKGSFSTLEIQRTEQGDSAMYLCASSSNRQGDYEQYFGPGTRLTVT.

This clonotype was detected a few times. V is TRBV9 and J is TRBJ1-5; tentative D call: TRBD1 (5 bases). This CDR3 region has 14 residues. Looked up from germline, CDR1 is SGDLS and CDR2 is YYNGEE. Between the trimmed V and J ends, which lost 3 bases and 0 bases, there was a span of 7 bases. CDR3 loop: CASSEGNSNQPQHF. The CDR3 region has the DNA TGTGCCAGCAGCGAGGGGAATAGCAATCAGCCCCAGCATTTT.

V gene TRBV13 combines with J gene TRBJ2-5; 7 bases agree with TRBD2. CDR3 length: 15 residues. The V gene's germline CDR1 is PRHDT and CDR2 FYEKMQ (reference sequence). V was pared by 8 bases and J by 4 bases, with 13 bases of the junction left unmatched. The CDR3 region has the DNA TGTGCCAGCCGGGACGCGGGGGTTCCCAGAGAGACCCAGTACTTC. It translates to CASRDAGVPRETQYF.

The chain joins TRBV6-5 to TRBJ2-1, with D perhaps TRBD2 (7 bases). Looked up from germline, CDR1 is MNHEY and CDR2 is SVGAGI. Trimming removed 6 bases from V and 4 bases from J, with 22 bases in between. The CDR3 is 17 residues long. CDR3 nucleotides: TGTGCCAGCAGCGTGACAGTTCGCGGGGGCGCTTACAATGAGCAGTTCTTC. Protein: CASSVTVRGGAYNEQFF.

This chain joins TRBV27 and TRBJ1-5, with a weak D call TRBD1 (5 bases). Germline V CDR1 and CDR2: MNHEY, SMNVEV (reference sequence). Trimming left V 5 bases short and J 1 base short, with 12 bases between. The CDR3 totals 15 residues. The CDR3 here is CASSRAGDSNQPQHF. For the CDR3, the DNA is TGTGCCAGCAGTCGCGCCGGGGACAGCAATCAGCCCCAGCATTTT.

The rearrangement joins TRBV6-1 to TRBJ2-5, with D perhaps TRBD1 (6 bases). Trimming removed 6 bases from V and 2 bases from J, with 13 bases in between. CDR3 size: 14 residues. In germline, CDR1 is MNHNS, CDR2 SASEGT. CDR3 in amino acids: CASRTGVRQETQYF. In nucleotides, the CDR3 is TGTGCCAGCAGGACAGGAGTAAGACAAGAGACCCAGTACTTC.

This chain joins TRBV27 and TRBJ2-3, with D maybe TRBD1 (6 bases). The CDR3 is 14 amino acids. The V end was cut by 5 bases, the J end by 2 bases, with 11 bases between. In germline, CDR1 is MNHEY, CDR2 SMNVEV (reference sequence). The CDR3 loop reads CASSHWDTTDTQYF. CDR3 sequence (DNA): TGTGCCAGCAGTCACTGGGACACCACAGATACGCAGTATTTT.

This clonotype was seen at least ten times. The chain employs TRBV5-1 and TRBJ2-5; D remains ambiguous. The germline V gene has CDR1 SGHRS and CDR2 YFSETQ. V shed 5 bases and J shed 5 bases, with 13 bases lying between them. This CDR3 region has 13 residues. CDR3 protein: CASSRRNRETQYF. CDR3 coding DNA: TGCGCCAGCAGTCGCCGAAATAGGGAGACCCAGTACTTC.

V usage is TRBV6-6 and J usage is TRBJ1-1, with a possible D match to TRBD1 (5 bases). Germline V gene data show CDR1 as MNHNY and CDR2 as SVGAGI (reference sequence). The CDR3 has 15 amino acids. V dropped 6 bases and J dropped 0 bases, with 14 bases sitting between them. The CDR3 loop is CASRRTPGMNTEAFF. The CDR3 DNA is TGTGCCAGCAGACGTACACCAGGGATGAACACTGAAGCTTTCTTT.

This clonotype was seen a few times. The chain joins TRBV5-8 to TRBJ2-2; TRBD1 matches 10 bases. Germline CDR1 reads SGHTS; CDR2 reads YDEGEE. The CDR3 is made up of 17 amino acids. The J segment lost 3 bases and the V segment lost 5 bases, leaving 10 bases of the junction unmatched. In DNA form, the CDR3 reads TGTGCCAGCAGGAGACAGACAGGGGGCAAGGACACCGGGGAGCTGTTTTTT. Protein sequence: CASRRQTGGKDTGELFF.

This clonotype appeared a few times. This chain connects TRBV7-9 to TRBJ2-3; tentatively, D is TRBD2 (6 bases). The CDR3 consists of 14 residues. CDR1 and CDR2 from the germline V gene are SEHNR and FQNEAQ (reference sequence). Trimming left V 5 bases short and J 5 bases short, with 14 bases between. As DNA, the CDR3 is TGTGCCAGCAGCAAAGTAAGGGGAGGAGATACGCAGTATTTT. Translated, it gives CASSKVRGGDTQYF.

The V and J genes are TRBV5-1 and TRBJ2-1; D possibly corresponds to TRBD2 (6 bases). Germline CDR1 and CDR2: SGHRS and YFSETQ. The CDR3 sequence is 14 residues long. V lost 2 bases to trimming and J lost 7 bases, with 13 bases between them. The CDR3 coding sequence is TGCGCCAGCAGCTTAAAGGCGGGGCTTAATGAGCAGTTCTTC. This gives the protein CASSLKAGLNEQFF.

The rearrangement uses TRBV9 and TRBJ2-7, with no clear D. V lost 0 bases to trimming and J lost 3 bases, with 13 bases between them. CDR3 length equals 15 residues. Germline-derived CDR1 and CDR2 are SGDLS and YYNGEE. The chain's CDR3 is CASSVGVSSRYEQYF. The CDR3 nucleotides are TGTGCCAGCAGCGTAGGGGTATCCAGCCGCTACGAGCAGTACTTC.

The V gene is TRBV10-3, the J gene TRBJ1-2, with D uncertain. CDR3 length equals 12 residues. Deletions cut 3 bases from V and 5 bases from J, with 7 bases between. The germline V gene encodes CDR1 ENHRY and CDR2 SYGVKD. The CDR3 DNA sequence: TGTGCCATCAGTGACACGTTTTATGGCTACACCTTC. Translated: CAISDTFYGYTF.

This clonotype was detected a few times. Its ends do not fully match the called genes, so a read error is possible. This chain uses TRBV7-7 with TRBJ2-1; 8 nucleotides match TRBD1. Germline CDR1 SSHAT, CDR2 FNYEAQ (reference sequence). There are 13 residues in the CDR3. The CDR3 sequence: CASSLDRVGEQFF. The CDR3 DNA reads as TGTGCTAGCAGCTTGGACAGGGTAGGGGAGCAGTTCTTC.